Presented here are 13 T cell receptor beta chains from one specimen sequenced in a study of blood T cells in healthy people across ages. Primed by a sample-barcoded 5' primer and a J-beta primer mix, a second PCR proceeded for about 6 to 12 cycles. TCRdb used MiXCR to reprocess the 5' RACE reads, holding one entry per CDR3 protein. The sample has 850,000 to 1,100,000 distinct CDR3 sequences, 35% to 40% seen once; the top ten hold 10% to 15%. Specimen: blood. Source of these receptors: a man in his late teens or twenties in good health.

This rearrangement joins TRBV20-1 to TRBJ1-5, with D maybe TRBD1 (5 bases). CDR1 and CDR2 from the germline V gene are DFQATT and SNEGSKA (reference sequence). The CDR3 consists of 14 residues. Trimming removed 3 bases from V and 0 bases from J, with 9 bases in between. The CDR3 loop is CSARDIYSNQPQHF. CDR3 coding DNA: TGCAGTGCTAGGGACATTTATAGCAATCAGCCCCAGCATTTT.

There are a few counts of this clonotype. The gene calls are TRBV27 and TRBJ2-3; tentative D call: TRBD1 (5 bases). The CDR3 totals 14 residues. The germline V and J ends were trimmed by 5 bases and 2 bases, with 11 bases remaining between them. Looked up from germline, CDR1 is MNHEY and CDR2 is SMNVEV (reference sequence). The DNA for the CDR3 is TGTGCCAGCAGTGTACAGGTCCCCACAGATACGCAGTATTTT. It translates to CASSVQVPTDTQYF.

This clonotype was observed a handful of times. CDR3 loop: CSANRGMNTEAFF. CDR3 nucleotides: TGCAGTGCAAACAGGGGGATGAACACTGAAGCTTTCTTT. The chain carries TRBV20-1 and TRBJ1-1; 8 bases are shared with TRBD1. This CDR3 spans 13 amino acids. V shed 6 bases and J 0 bases; nucleotides not matched to a gene: 3. The germline gives CDR1 DFQATT, CDR2 SNEGSKA (reference sequence).

On this clonotype itself: An end of the junction differs from the germline gene, which may be a read error. J is TRBJ1-6 and V is TRBV20-1; D unresolved. Germline V gene data show CDR1 as DFQATT and CDR2 as SNEGSKA (reference sequence). The length of the CDR3 is 13 residues. CDR3 amino acids: CSARDRANSPPHF. The DNA of the CDR3 is TGCAGTGCTAGAGATCGGGCGAATTCACCCCCCCACTTT.

The chain has TRBV7-2 and TRBJ2-1; 7 bases fit TRBD2. The CDR3 has 18 residues. With 1 base clipped from V and 1 base from J, the junction kept 10 bases outside the gene matches. Germline values: CDR1 SGHTA, CDR2 FQGNSA. This CDR3 reads CASSLVGLLPGSYNEQFF. CDR3 coding DNA: TGTGCCAGCAGCTTAGTGGGACTACTTCCGGGGTCCTACAATGAGCAGTTCTTC.

This chain connects TRBV29-1 to TRBJ2-7; D possibly uses TRBD1 or TRBD2 (7 bases each). Per the germline V gene, CDR1 is SQVTM and CDR2 is ANQGSEA. This CDR3 region has 13 residues. Trimming stripped 7 bases from V and 2 bases from J, with 15 bases between. CDR3 sequence reads: CSGAGDSPYEQYF. The DNA for the CDR3 is TGCAGCGGTGCGGGGGACAGCCCCTACGAGCAGTACTTC.

This clonotype was detected ten times or more. The chain couples TRBV3-1 to TRBJ1-2; 9 bases are a match to TRBD1. This CDR3 contains 15 residues. The V gene end was trimmed by 3 bases and the J gene end by 2 bases; junction bases not matched to a gene: 4. The V gene's germline CDR1 is LGHDT and CDR2 YNNKEL (reference sequence). For the CDR3, the DNA is TGTGCCAGCAGCCAGGGACAGGGACGGAACTATGGCTACACCTTC. Encoded protein: CASSQGQGRNYGYTF. Variable domain in full (rest from reference TRBV3-1 and TRBJ1-2): DTAVSQTPKYLVTQMGNDKSIKCEQNLGHDTMYWYKQDSKKFLKIMFSYNNKELIINETVPNRFSPKSPDKAHLNLHINSLELGDSAVYFCASSQGQGRNYGYTFGSGTRLTVV.

This clonotype was picked up a small number of times. J is TRBJ1-2 and V is TRBV14, with a tentative D call TRBD1 (6 bases). This CDR3 contains 14 residues. Germline V gene sequence: CDR1 SGHDN, CDR2 FVKESK. With 1 base removed from V and 3 bases from J, the gap between germline ends came to 9 bases. DNA of the CDR3: TGTGCCAGCAGCCAAGGGGGGCGCGACTATGGCTACACCTTC. As protein: CASSQGGRDYGYTF.

The chain combines TRBV20-1 with TRBJ2-1; 7 nucleotides line up with TRBD1. CDR1 and CDR2 (germline): DFQATT, SNEGSKA (reference sequence). The J segment lost 6 bases and the V segment lost 1 base, leaving 9 bases of the junction unmatched. The CDR3 extends over 15 amino acids. This CDR3 is CSARGIQGFVNEQFF. In DNA form, the CDR3 reads TGCAGTGCTAGAGGGATACAGGGGTTCGTCAATGAGCAGTTCTTC.

The chain has TRBV11-1 and TRBJ1-2; the D gene is possibly TRBD1 (6 bases). Germline CDR1 is SGHAT and CDR2 is FQDESV (reference sequence). The length of the CDR3 is 15 residues. Trimming cost V 2 bases and J 12 bases, with 22 bases left between them. CDR3 protein: CASSLLQGDTRPHTF. The CDR3 DNA reads as TGTGCCAGCAGCTTACTACAGGGTGATACCCGTCCTCACACCTTC.

The V call is TRBV9, the J call TRBJ2-3; D unclear. Per the germline V gene, CDR1 is SGDLS and CDR2 is YYNGEE. This CDR3 has 15 residues. V shed 6 bases and J shed 3 bases, with 17 bases lying between them. CDR3 sequence: CASTQAPENTDTQYF. The CDR3 bases are TGTGCCAGCACACAAGCTCCCGAGAATACAGATACGCAGTATTTT.

Comments on this clonotype: One end of the junction fails to match germline, which may point to a read error. V usage is TRBV9 and J usage is TRBJ2-4; maybe TRBD1 (6 bases). The end of the DNA aligns better with TRBJ2-7, so the J call may be wrong. This CDR3 comprises 13 residues. CDR1 is SGDLS and CDR2 is YYNGEE in the germline V gene. As DNA, the CDR3 is TGCGCCAGCAGCGTGGGGGCTGGTTACGAGCAGTACTTC. Translated, it gives CASSVGAGYEQYF.

The chain recombines TRBV15 with TRBJ1-4, with D perhaps TRBD1 (5 bases). CDR1 LNHNV and CDR2 YYDKDF come from the germline V gene (reference sequence). The CDR3 sequence is 14 residues long. V lost 1 base and J lost 7, with 10 bases in between. The CDR3 sequence: CATSRVIGGEKLFF. In DNA form, the CDR3 reads TGTGCCACCAGCAGAGTTATTGGGGGTGAAAAACTGTTTTTT.